This TCR beta chain was identified in a study of read filtering for tumor transcriptome and immune sequencing. Germline values: CDR1 ENHRY, CDR2 SYGVKD. There are 16 residues in the CDR3. V dropped 2 bases and J dropped 4; count of bases not matched to a gene: 7. This clonotype was recorded many times. The library was built from about 400 ng RNA with molecular barcoded adaptors for alpha/delta and beta/gamma chains. TCRdb re-analysed the reads in MiXCR, keeping a single row per CDR3 protein. Of fewer than 45,000 distinct CDR3 sequences detected, 13% appear once; the ten largest clones hold about 29%. Source material: a population of CD138-negative cells sorted from bone marrow. V usage is TRBV10-3 and J usage is TRBJ2-2; 7 bases agree with TRBD2. This receptor was identified in a donor over 35 with multiple myeloma. The CDR3 sequence: CAISERTRSVTGELFF. In DNA form, the CDR3 reads TGTGCCATCAGTGAGAGGACTAGGTCAGTCACCGGGGAGCTGTTTTTT.